The clone carrying this T cell receptor (beta chain) was observed many times. Its matching antigen is unknown. V was pared by 4 bases and J by 6 bases, with 7 bases of the junction left unmatched. The CDR3 is 15 amino acids. Per germline, CDR1 SGHTA and CDR2 FQGNSA. Quantitative barcoded 5'-RACE was used to prepare TCR beta libraries. TCRdb processed the 5' RACE reads anew with MiXCR; each CDR3 protein has one entry. The sample lists about 240,000 distinct CDR3 sequences, around 11% occurring once. This entry is derived from a study of CD8 T cells in ankylosing spondylitis. Study observations and caveats: Reports of some motif variants in reactive arthritis synovial fluid and blood predate this one. Researchers reportedly found disease-linked clones significantly enriched in matched ankylosing spondylitis synovial fluid. Within ankylosing spondylitis blood, a TCR beta motif made up of seven to nine highly homologous variants appeared to be characteristic.

The clonotype originates from a male donor with ankylosing spondylitis or in good health (not recorded which). The chain combines TRBV7-2 with TRBJ2-3; 10 bases line up with TRBD2. Sample: blood, either unsorted or a sorted T cell fraction (not recorded which). Here the CDR3 reads CASSSAGGPGDTQYF. Written as DNA, the CDR3 is TGTGCCAGCAGCTCAGCGGGGGGGCCCGGGGATACGCAGTATTTT.